Listed below are T cell receptor beta chains from one sample, sequenced in a study of radiotherapy plus CTLA-4 blockade in lung cancer. Repertoires were generated with immunoSEQ multiplex PCR, while TCRdb's copy carries only in-frame clones and drops some. This table has fewer than 50,000 clones, 86% appearing once. Sequencing was performed on peripheral blood, taken from a patient treated with radiotherapy plus ipilimumab. Receptors were obtained from a human donor with non-small cell lung cancer whose response to radiotherapy plus ipilimumab could not be evaluated. CDR3s include the opening cysteine and the closing phenylalanine or tryptophan. D genes are given only for firm matches. Clone size is not always given. Where it is, it says once, few, many or a class for expanded clones.

V gene	clone size	J gene	D gene	CDR3 DNA	CDR3 protein
TRBV28	NA	TRBJ2-7	TRBD2	TGTGCCAGCAGACTGGAAGGGACTAGGCGCTCCTACGAGCAGTACTTC	CASRLEGTRRSYEQYF
TRBV6-1	NA	TRBJ2-3	NA	TGTGCCAGCACGAGGGGGGGATTAGCAGATACGCAGTATTTT	CASTRGGLADTQYF
TRBV10-2	NA	TRBJ2-7	TRBD2	TGCGCCAGCGAAAGCGGGCGGGGGGACTCCTACGAGCAGTACTTC	CASESGRGDSYEQYF
TRBV5-1	NA	TRBJ2-5	NA	TGCGCCAGCAGCTTTTGGGGGGAACCCCAAGAGACCCAGTACTTC	CASSFWGEPQETQYF
TRBV7-2	NA	TRBJ2-7	NA	TGTGCCAGCAGCAAGGGGGTTGGGTACGAGCAGTACTTC	CASSKGVGYEQYF
TRBV10-3	NA	TRBJ2-2	NA	TGTGCCATCAGTGGGGCGGAGGGCACCGGGGAGCTGTTTTTT	CAISGAEGTGELFF
TRBV9	NA	TRBJ2-1	TRBD2	TGTGCCAGCAACCCTTCGGGACTAGCGTTCCACAATGAGCAGTTCTTC	CASNPSGLAFHNEQFF
TRBV7-9	NA	TRBJ2-3	TRBD2	TGTGCCAGTTCCCTAGCGGGGGGATTCACAGATACGCAGTATTTT	CASSLAGGFTDTQYF
TRBV25-1	NA	TRBJ1-2	NA	TGTGCCAGCAGTGACGGGGCCGGGGGTAACTATGGCTACACCTTC	CASSDGAGGNYGYTF
TRBV5-6	NA	TRBJ2-7	TRBD2	TGTGCCAGCAGCTTACTAGCGGGCACCTTCTACGAGCAGTACTTC	CASSLLAGTFYEQYF
TRBV14	NA	TRBJ1-5	NA	TGTGCCAGCAGCCAAGAATGGAGTCAGCCCCAGCATTTT	CASSQEWSQPQHF
TRBV6-5	NA	TRBJ2-1	TRBD2	TGTGCCAGCAGCTCTAGCGGGCCCTCCTACAATGAGCAGTTCTTC	CASSSSGPSYNEQFF
TRBV29-1	NA	TRBJ2-4	NA	TGCAGCGTTGTTAGGCACGGGGACATTCAGTACTTC	CSVVRHGDIQYF
TRBV29-1	NA	TRBJ2-1	TRBD2	TGCAGCGTCTGCAGCGGGAGTTATGAGCAGTTCTTC	CSVCSGSYEQFF
TRBV6-5	NA	TRBJ1-1	TRBD1	TGTGCCAGCAGTTACTTGCAGGGGGGCGACACTGAAGCTTTCTTT	CASSYLQGGDTEAFF
TRBV6-5	once	TRBJ1-2	TRBD1	TGTGCCAGCAGTTTTAACAGGGGAAGAGATGGCTACACCTTC	CASSFNRGRDGYTF
TRBV11-2	NA	TRBJ1-3	NA	TGTGCCAGCGGCAACAGGGCCGCCTCTGGAAACACCATATATTTT	CASGNRAASGNTIYF
TRBV5-4	NA	TRBJ2-3	NA	TGTGCCAGCAGGCCCCAGACGGGTACGCAGTATTTT	CASRPQTGTQYF
TRBV7-2	NA	TRBJ2-1	NA	TGTGCCAGCAGCTTAGGGCGGGGCTCAAATGAGCAGTTCTTC	CASSLGRGSNEQFF
TRBV19	few	TRBJ2-1	TRBD1	TGTGCCAGTAGTCCCGGGACAGGGCGAACCAATGAGCAGTTCTTC	CASSPGTGRTNEQFF
TRBV19	NA	TRBJ2-1	NA	TGTGCCAGCCACCGGGGGGCCTCCTACAATGAGCAGTTCTTC	CASHRGASYNEQFF
TRBV6-1	once	TRBJ2-5	NA	TGTGCCAGCAGTGTTCAGGGCGGGACCCAGTACTTC	CASSVQGGTQYF
TRBV2	NA	TRBJ1-5	NA	TGTGCCAGCAGTGGAGGGACTAATCAGCCCCAGCATTTT	CASSGGTNQPQHF
TRBV10-1	NA	TRBJ2-1	NA	TGCGCCAGCAGTGAAAGTTGGTCTGGGGAGGAGCAGTTCTTC	CASSESWSGEEQFF
TRBV5-1	NA	TRBJ2-2	TRBD1	TGCGCCAGCAGCCGCTCTACCCAGGGGGTCGGGGAGCTGTTTTTT	CASSRSTQGVGELFF
TRBV4-2	once	TRBJ2-7	TRBD1	TGTGCCAGCAGCCAACCTTCGACAGGGAACTACGAGCAGTACTTC	CASSQPSTGNYEQYF
TRBV29-1	NA	TRBJ2-5	NA	TGCAGCTCAACCGCTCCCCGGGACTTACAAGAGACCCAGTACTTC	CSSTAPRDLQETQYF
TRBV28	once	TRBJ2-7	NA	TGTGCCAGCAGTAGCCTTTCCTCCTACGAGCAGTACTTC	CASSSLSSYEQYF
TRBV5-1	medium-sized	TRBJ2-7	TRBD1	TGCGCCAGCAGCTTGTTAGGGACAGGGGTTGCCGAGCAGTACTTC	CASSLLGTGVAEQYF
TRBV6-5	NA	TRBJ2-2	NA	TGTGCCAGCAGTTACTTGAGCACCGGGGAGCTGTTTTTT	CASSYLSTGELFF
TRBV11-1	NA	TRBJ2-2	NA	TGTGCCAGCAGCTTATGGCGAGAGGCCGGGGAGCTGTTTTTT	CASSLWREAGELFF
TRBV19	NA	TRBJ2-2	NA	TGTGCCAGTAGTACCCGGGACGGGGAGCTGTTTTTT	CASSTRDGELFF
TRBV28	NA	TRBJ1-6	NA	TGTGCCAGCGGTGACAGGAGCTCCTATAATTCACCCCTCCACTTT	CASGDRSSYNSPLHF
TRBV29-1	NA	TRBJ2-2	NA	TGCAGCGTCCACCCCGGGCAGGGGAACACCGGGGAGCTGTTTTTT	CSVHPGQGNTGELFF
TRBV19	NA	TRBJ2-7	TRBD2	TGTGCCAGTAGTGGGCGGGAGGGCCTGCAGTACTTC	CASSGREGLQYF
TRBV7-9	NA	TRBJ2-3	TRBD1	TGTGCCAGCAGCTCCGGAGCGCGAGACAGGGGTGCAGATACGCAGTATTTT	CASSSGARDRGADTQYF
TRBV5-8	NA	TRBJ1-1	TRBD1	TGTGCCAGCAGCGTGGGACAGGGGGTCGTTGAAGCTTTCTTT	CASSVGQGVVEAFF